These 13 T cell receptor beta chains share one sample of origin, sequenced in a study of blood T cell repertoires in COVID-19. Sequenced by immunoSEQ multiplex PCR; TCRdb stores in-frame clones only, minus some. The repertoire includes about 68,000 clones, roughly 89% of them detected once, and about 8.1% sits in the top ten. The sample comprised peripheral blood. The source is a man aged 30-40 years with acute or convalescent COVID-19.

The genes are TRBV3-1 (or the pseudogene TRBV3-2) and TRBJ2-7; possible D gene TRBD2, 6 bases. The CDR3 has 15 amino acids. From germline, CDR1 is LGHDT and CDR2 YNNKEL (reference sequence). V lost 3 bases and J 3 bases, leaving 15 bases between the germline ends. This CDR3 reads CASSHAPGLNYEQYF. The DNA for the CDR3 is TGTGCCAGCAGCCACGCCCCGGGACTTAACTACGAGCAGTACTTC.

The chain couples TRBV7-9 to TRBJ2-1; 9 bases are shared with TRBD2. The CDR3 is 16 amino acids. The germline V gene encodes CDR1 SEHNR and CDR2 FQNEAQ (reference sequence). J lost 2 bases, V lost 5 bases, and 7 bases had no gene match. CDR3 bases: TGTGCCAGCAGCACCCGACTAGCGGAAACCTACAATGAGCAGTTCTTC. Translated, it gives CASSTRLAETYNEQFF.

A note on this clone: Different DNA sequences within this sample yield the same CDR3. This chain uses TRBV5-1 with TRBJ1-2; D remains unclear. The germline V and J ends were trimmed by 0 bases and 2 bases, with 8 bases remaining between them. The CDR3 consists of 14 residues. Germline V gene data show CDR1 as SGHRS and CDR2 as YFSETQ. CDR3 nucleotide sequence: TGCGCCAGCAGCTTGGCCGGTGCGAACTATGGCTACACCTTC. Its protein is CASSLAGANYGYTF.

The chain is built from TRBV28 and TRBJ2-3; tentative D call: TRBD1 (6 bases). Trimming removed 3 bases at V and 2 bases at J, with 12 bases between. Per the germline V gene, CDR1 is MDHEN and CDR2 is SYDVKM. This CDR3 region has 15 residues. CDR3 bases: TGTGCCAGCAGTTTTCAGGGGTGGAACACAGATACGCAGTATTTT. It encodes CASSFQGWNTDTQYF.

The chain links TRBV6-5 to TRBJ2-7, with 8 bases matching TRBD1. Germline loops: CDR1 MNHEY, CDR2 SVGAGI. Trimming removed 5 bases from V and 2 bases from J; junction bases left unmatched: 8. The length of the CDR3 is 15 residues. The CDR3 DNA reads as TGTGCCAGCAGTAGAGGACAGGGCGCGGCCTACGAGCAGTACTTC. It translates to CASSRGQGAAYEQYF.

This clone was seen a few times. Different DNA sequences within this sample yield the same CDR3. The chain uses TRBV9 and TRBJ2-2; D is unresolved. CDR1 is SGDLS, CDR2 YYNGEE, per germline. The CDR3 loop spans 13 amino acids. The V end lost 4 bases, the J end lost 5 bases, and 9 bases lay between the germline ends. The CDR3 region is CASSPSVTGELFF. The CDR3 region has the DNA TGTGCCAGCAGCCCCAGTGTTACCGGGGAGCTGTTTTTT. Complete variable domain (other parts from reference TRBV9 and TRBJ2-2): DSGVTQTPKHLITATGQRVTLRCSPRSGDLSVYWYQQSLDQGLQFLIQYYNGEERAKGNILERFSAQQFPDLHSELNLSSLELGDSALYFCASSPSVTGELFFGEGSRLTVL.

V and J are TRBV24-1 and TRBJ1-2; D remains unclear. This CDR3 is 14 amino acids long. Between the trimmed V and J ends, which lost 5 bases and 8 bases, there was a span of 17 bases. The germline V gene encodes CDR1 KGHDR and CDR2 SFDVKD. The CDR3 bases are TGTGCCACCAGTGCCCGTGGATTGCCGGGGGGCTACACCTTC. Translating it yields CATSARGLPGGYTF.

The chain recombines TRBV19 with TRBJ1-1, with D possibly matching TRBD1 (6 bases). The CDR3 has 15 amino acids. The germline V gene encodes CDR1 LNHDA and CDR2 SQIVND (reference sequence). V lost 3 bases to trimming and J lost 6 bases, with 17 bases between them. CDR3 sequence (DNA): TGTGCCAGTAGTATTTGGCAGGGGCTTTCGGCTGAAGCTTTCTTT. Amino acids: CASSIWQGLSAEAFF.

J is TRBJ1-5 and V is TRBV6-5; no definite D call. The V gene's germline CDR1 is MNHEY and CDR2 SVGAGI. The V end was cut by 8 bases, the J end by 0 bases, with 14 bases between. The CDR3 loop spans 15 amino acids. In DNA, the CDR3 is TGTGCCAGCCGAACCCAGTCTTATAGCAATCAGCCCCAGCATTTT. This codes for CASRTQSYSNQPQHF.

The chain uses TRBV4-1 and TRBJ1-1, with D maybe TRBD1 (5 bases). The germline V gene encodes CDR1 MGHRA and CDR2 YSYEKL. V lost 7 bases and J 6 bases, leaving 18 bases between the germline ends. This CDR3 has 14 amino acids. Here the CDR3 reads CASTLDSLRPEAFF. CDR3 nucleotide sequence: TGCGCCAGCACCTTAGACAGTCTTCGTCCTGAAGCTTTCTTT.

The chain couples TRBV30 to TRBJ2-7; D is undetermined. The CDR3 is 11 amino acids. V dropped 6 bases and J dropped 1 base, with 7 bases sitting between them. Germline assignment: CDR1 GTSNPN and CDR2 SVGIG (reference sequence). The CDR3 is CACTESYEQYF. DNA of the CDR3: TGTGCCTGTACAGAATCCTACGAGCAGTACTTC. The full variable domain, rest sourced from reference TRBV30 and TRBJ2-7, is SQTIHQWPATLVQPVGSPLSLECTVEGTSNPNLYWYRQAAGRGLQLLFYSVGIGQISSEVPQNLSASRPQDRQFILSSKKLLLSDSGFYLCACTESYEQYFGPGTRLTVT.

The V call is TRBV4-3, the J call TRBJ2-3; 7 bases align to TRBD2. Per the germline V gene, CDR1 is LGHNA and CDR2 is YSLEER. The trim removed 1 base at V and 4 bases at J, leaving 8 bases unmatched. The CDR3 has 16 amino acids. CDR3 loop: CASSQGGGGSPDTQYF. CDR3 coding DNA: TGCGCCAGCAGCCAAGGGGGGGGAGGTTCCCCAGATACGCAGTATTTT.

Here the CDR3 reads CASSWKREGTDTQYF. Written as DNA, the CDR3 is TGTGCCAGCAGCTGGAAGCGGGAGGGCACAGATACGCAGTATTTT. V gene TRBV5-6 combines with J gene TRBJ2-3; 9 bases match TRBD2. With V trimmed by 3 bases and J by 1 base, 3 bases remained unmatched. The CDR3 covers 15 residues. Germline CDR1 is SGHDT and CDR2 is YYEEEE.